This record covers a single T cell receptor beta chain. This specimen belongs to a study of cytomegalovirus exposure and HLA in healthy donors. The junction had 4 bases not matched to a gene; V was cut back by 4 bases and J by 4 bases. The CDR3 is 15 residues long. Germline-derived CDR1 and CDR2 are MNHEY and SMNVEV (reference sequence). The PCR was carried out with 60 Vbeta primers and 13 Jbeta primers. Some clones are missing from TCRdb's copy, which holds only in-frame ones; the method was immunoSEQ multiplex PCR. Of about 140,000 clones listed, more than 60% were seen once; the top ten hold approximately 10%.

The V and J genes are TRBV27 and TRBJ1-5; 10 nucleotides agree with TRBD1. Sample: PBMCs. The receptor was isolated from a man between 18 and 29 years old in good health and CMV-seropositive. CDR3 nucleotide sequence: TGTGCCAGCAGTTCGGACAGGGGGGTAAATCAGCCCCAGCATTTT. Its protein is CASSSDRGVNQPQHF.